Included here is one T cell receptor beta chain sequence, with context. Its antigen is unidentified. The CDR3 totals 17 residues. Trimming took off 6 bases at V and 0 bases at J, with 19 bases between the two ends. Germline assignment: CDR1 SGHDT and CDR2 YYEEEE. Sequencing used immunoSEQ multiplex PCR; TCRdb keeps in-frame clones, though not all of them. Of fewer than 250,000 clones in the sample, roughly 91% are singletons; the top ten hold around 1%. These data originate in a study of T cell responses to AZD1222 COVID-19 vaccine. Findings of the study overall: Most donors were white British, females outnumbered males, and clonal diversity was possibly underestimated. Every sample of the repertoires postdated the peak T cell response. Nearly half of spike-specific TCRs reportedly target unmutated variant regions.

V usage is TRBV5-6 and J usage is TRBJ1-3; D possibly corresponds to TRBD1 (5 bases). This material consisted of peripheral blood, taken on day 0 of MenACWY control vaccination. This sequence originates from an adult in good health. This CDR3 reads CASNQGPEIFSGNTIYF. CDR3 bases: TGTGCCAGCAACCAGGGACCGGAAATTTTCTCTGGAAACACCATATATTTT. Variable domain in full (rest from reference TRBV5-6 and TRBJ1-3): DAGVTQSPTHLIKTRGQQVTLRCSPKSGHDTVSWYQQALGQGPQFIFQYYEEEERQRGNFPDRFSGHQFPNYSSELNVNALLLGDSALYLCASNQGPEIFSGNTIYFGEGSWLTVV.